The rows below give T cell receptor beta chains drawn from one sample of a study of cytomegalovirus exposure and HLA in healthy donors. Measured with immunoSEQ multiplex PCR; TCRdb has only the in-frame clones, and not every one. The sample shows 100,000 to 150,000 clones, 78% of them seen only once. Sequencing input: PBMCs. These receptors all come from a man aged 35 to 55 in good health and CMV-seronegative. Each CDR3 is given with its conserved first and last residue. A D gene is named only where the DNA matches it firmly. The size of a clone is reported for some rows only, either as once, few or many, or as a class for expanded clones.

clone_size	v_call	d_call	j_call	cdr3_aa	cdr3_nt
few	TRBV5-1	-	TRBJ2-6	CASSPRLGANGLTF	TGCGCCAGCAGCCCCCGTTTGGGGGCCAACGGCCTGACTTTC
-	TRBV6-5	-	TRBJ2-3	CASSPTGGPDTQYF	TGTGCCAGCAGCCCAACGGGGGGCCCCGATACGCAGTATTTT
-	TRBV10-3	-	TRBJ1-4	CAALLQTNEKLFF	TGTGCCGCACTCTTACAGACTAATGAAAAACTGTTTTTT
-	TRBV5-1	-	TRBJ2-5	CASSNKTSRETQYF	TGCGCCAGCAGCAATAAAACTAGTCGGGAGACCCAGTACTTC
once	TRBV11-2	-	TRBJ2-3	CASSLEEENKPPFSDTQYF	TGTGCCAGCAGCTTAGAGGAGGAAAATAAACCCCCCTTCTCAGATACGCAGTATTTT
-	TRBV11-3	TRBD1	TRBJ2-7	CASSLGGTGPYEQYF	TGTGCCAGCAGCTTAGGAGGGACAGGCCCCTACGAGCAGTACTTC
-	TRBV5-6	-	TRBJ2-7	CASEQGSSYEQYF	TGTGCCAGCGAGCAGGGGAGCTCCTACGAGCAGTACTTC
-	TRBV5-5	-	TRBJ1-5	CASSSDIGAQPQHF	TGTGCCAGCAGCTCCGACATTGGGGCTCAGCCCCAGCATTTT
-	TRBV5-4	-	TRBJ2-3	CASSSLKPDTQYF	TGTGCCAGCAGCTCGCTAAAGCCAGATACGCAGTATTTT
-	TRBV5-1	TRBD1	TRBJ1-2	CASSLKQGAPLLLTF	TGCGCCAGCAGCCTGAAACAGGGGGCTCCCCTTCTTCTCACCTTC
few	TRBV9	TRBD2	TRBJ2-1	CASSPPGGGVVEQFF	TGTGCCAGCAGCCCCCCCGGCGGGGGGGTCGTTGAGCAGTTCTTC
-	TRBV7-2	-	TRBJ1-1	CASSFRSTEAFF	TGTGCCAGCAGCTTTAGATCCACTGAAGCTTTCTTT
-	TRBV7-9	-	TRBJ2-1	CASRTRGGEQFF	TGTGCCAGCAGAACGAGGGGGGGCGAGCAGTTCTTC
-	TRBV7-2	-	TRBJ1-5	CASSLRAGLKGPQHF	TGTGCCAGCAGCTTAAGAGCAGGGTTGAAGGGGCCCCAGCATTTT
-	TRBV6-1	TRBD1	TRBJ1-2	CASSETGQGAFGYTF	TGTGCCAGCAGTGAAACCGGACAGGGGGCTTTTGGCTACACCTTC
-	TRBV6-6	-	TRBJ1-1	CASSYQDNVVAFF	TGTGCCAGCAGTTACCAGGACAACGTCGTTGCTTTCTTT
-	TRBV18	TRBD1	TRBJ2-5	CASSRVRQGQETQYF	TGTGCCAGCTCACGCGTCCGACAGGGACAAGAGACCCAGTACTTC
-	TRBV10-2	TRBD1	TRBJ2-1	CASRKNRGNNEQFF	TGCGCCAGCAGGAAGAACAGGGGGAACAATGAGCAGTTCTTC
-	TRBV6-1	-	TRBJ2-2	CASSEAPPPRGALGTGELFF	TGTGCCAGCAGTGAAGCGCCGCCTCCACGGGGGGCGCTTGGCACCGGGGAGCTGTTTTTT
-	TRBV19	-	TRBJ2-1	CASSIGLTEQFF	TGTGCCAGTAGTATTGGTCTAACTGAGCAGTTCTTC
-	TRBV9	TRBD1	TRBJ1-5	CASSTNPRDSHQPQHF	TGTGCCAGCAGCACCAATCCCCGGGACAGTCATCAGCCCCAGCATTTT
-	TRBV5-1	-	TRBJ2-3	CASSLAGDTQYF	TGCGCCAGCAGCTTGGCGGGAGATACGCAGTATTTT
-	TRBV10-3	TRBD1	TRBJ1-5	CAIRDRGDQPQHF	TGTGCCATCAGGGACAGGGGGGACCAGCCCCAGCATTTT
-	TRBV27	TRBD1	TRBJ1-1	CASSLGTGGNTEAFF	TGTGCCAGCAGTTTAGGGACAGGGGGCAACACTGAAGCTTTCTTT
-	TRBV2	-	TRBJ1-6	CASSGIGGSYNSPLHF	TGTGCCAGCAGCGGCATAGGGGGCTCCTATAATTCACCCCTCCACTTT
few	TRBV4-2	-	TRBJ1-1	CASSQGDKALAFF	TGTGCCAGCAGCCAAGGGGACAAGGCTTTGGCTTTCTTT
once	TRBV6-5	TRBD1	TRBJ2-5	CASSYLRTGQETQYF	TGTGCCAGCAGTTACCTCAGGACAGGCCAAGAGACCCAGTACTTC
-	TRBV20-1	-	TRBJ2-7	CSAGVREQYF	TGCAGTGCGGGAGTACGGGAGCAGTACTTC
-	TRBV23-1	-	TRBJ2-7	CASSQNIGTKSSYEQYF	TGCGCCAGCAGTCAGAACATCGGGACAAAGAGCTCCTACGAGCAGTACTTC
-	TRBV6-6	-	TRBJ1-5	CASSLDRTGGWAQHF	TGTGCCAGCAGCCTCGACAGAACGGGCGGTTGGGCCCAGCATTTT
-	TRBV19	-	TRBJ1-2	CASAGGIEDYGYTF	TGTGCCAGCGCGGGGGGGATAGAGGACTATGGCTACACCTTC
-	TRBV19	-	TRBJ1-2	CASSMVQYGYTF	TGTGCCAGTAGTATGGTGCAGTATGGCTACACCTTC
few	TRBV29-1	-	TRBJ2-1	CSVEGASNEQFF	TGCAGCGTTGAAGGGGCGTCGAATGAGCAGTTCTTC
-	TRBV7-9	-	TRBJ2-1	CASSLGAHGNEQFF	TGTGCCAGCAGCTTGGGCGCCCATGGCAATGAGCAGTTCTTC
few	TRBV6-6	-	TRBJ1-1	CASQRGGDTEAFF	TGTGCCAGCCAACGGGGCGGGGACACTGAAGCTTTCTTT
-	TRBV29-1	-	TRBJ1-1	CSVEDMGAAFF	TGCAGCGTTGAAGATATGGGGGCAGCTTTCTTT